This TCR beta chain was identified in a study of blood T cell repertoires in COVID-19. About the research overall: Some COVID-19 samples were acute and others convalescent; all came from the United States, Italy and Spain. From T cells, B-cell-depleted T cells, or PBMCs came the material, which was cDNA or gDNA.

The CDR3 extends over 16 amino acids. J gave up 1 base and V 0 bases, and 6 bases lay outside the gene matches. Germline assignment: CDR1 MNHEY and CDR2 SMNVEV (reference sequence). Original processing methods: Reference gene primer amplification gave estimated nucleated cell counts. The protocol was immunoSEQ multiplex PCR, while the TCRdb copy is restricted to in-frame clones and leaves out a portion. V and J calls plus clone size are reproduced from that table; the DNA served to infer D and trimming. The repertoire has some 34,000 clones, around 83% of them found once; the top ten carry roughly 7%.

This rearrangement joins TRBV27 to TRBJ2-7; 7 bases fit TRBD1. The origin of this receptor is a human donor in a cohort sampled during active COVID-19. Source material: peripheral blood. The CDR3 reads CASSLSTGTESYEQYF. The CDR3 DNA reads as TGTGCCAGCAGTTTATCGACTGGGACAGAGTCCTACGAGCAGTACTTC.